This T cell receptor (beta chain) was documented in a study of cytomegalovirus exposure and HLA in healthy donors (dated by TCRdb to the late 2010s). Some background on the complete study: An earlier analysis of roughly 500 of the donors reported approximately 300 Gb of sequence data and about 120 million unique TCR beta sequences obtained from about 200 million T cells. Roughly 300 gigabases of sequencing data and around 90 million unique TCR sequences made up an early release that covered around 640 HLA-typed donors. Of the roughly 400 genotyped donors, less than 85% were placed in the genetic ancestry cluster associated with self-reported Caucasian donors. The study was designed to test whether signatures of past pathogen exposure could be identified by cataloging public T cell receptors. The study used immunosequencing to profile the T cell repertoires of some 600 subjects and linked those repertoires to cytomegalovirus serostatus. Besides the first cohort of about 730 subjects, a separate validation cohort made up of some 110 different subjects was used. The study combined high-throughput TCR immunosequencing, statistical association of individual TCRs with disease status, and machine learning to predict cytomegalovirus infection status. To study patterns of TCR occurrence, a later analysis re-analyzed previously published TCR beta repertoires from under 750 donors and added high-resolution HLA genotyping. The later analysis used no new phenotypic data to find candidate immune exposures, relying instead on TCR beta sequences and their occurrence across donors. To decide whether each TCR beta V gene segment behaved as functional or pseudogenic, an earlier analysis of some 600 of the donors relied on high-throughput TCR beta sequencing. Donor age, sex, ethnicity and CMV serostatus were compiled together with the repertoire data. Genome-wide SNP genotypes for about three fifths of the roughly 670 donors were used in a later genetic analysis, which treated that subset as a discovery cohort. Every discovery cohort repertoire had been produced on one sequencing platform. HLA typing included class I and class II loci at four-digit resolution. Typing coverage varied by locus: roughly 620-630 donors for A, B, C, DRB1 and DQB1; more than 500 for DQA1; about 600 for DPA1; 450 to 480 for DPB1. Four or five DR-DQ haplotypes were handled as single units for association and clustering because linkage in the cohort was strong. On average, about 200,000 unique TCR beta nucleotide sequences were sequenced per donor among a few hundred genotyped donors of the cohort, with roughly 19% of those sequences being non-productive. Broader findings and caveats from the paper: Most TCR sequences were observed very rarely across donors, whereas some public TCRs were present in many individuals. Compared with equally common non-associated chains, HLA-associated TCR beta chains in a later analysis were more clonally expanded and had lower generation probabilities. An association between a missense DCLRE1C variant and V-gene and J-gene trimming of TCR beta chains was found in a later genetic analysis and replicated in an independent cohort. Linkage disequilibrium might explain the correlated functional status among segregating V segments, but an unknown experimental factor could not be excluded. Specific HLA alleles were associated with more than 15,000 TCR beta sequences at a false discovery rate of 0.05 in a later analysis. Because HLA typing was unavailable for some donors at each locus, only the typed subset was used in association tests. In vitro tests confirmed that three of the cytomegalovirus-associated TCR beta chains recognize cytomegalovirus antigens. In an earlier analysis of about 600 of the donors, most TCR beta V segments appeared in productive rearrangements about 87% or about 30% of the time, broadly matching IMGT annotations. According to the authors, the approach could potentially be generalized to other disease states and immunological phenotypes. The cohort was sequenced for TCR beta chains only, and without alpha or paired-chain data the features that could be detected were limited. A group of highly shared sequence variants was considered likely to be a technical artifact of the sequencing pipeline. According to a later analysis, parvovirus B19, influenza, CMV and Epstein-Barr virus appeared linked to several top co-occurrence clusters. In both the original and validation cohorts, the classifier was reported to diagnose cytomegalovirus status with high specificity and sensitivity. Most CMV-associated TCR beta chains appeared to be HLA-restricted in a later analysis, and the HLA associations seemed to be driven largely by CMV exposure. According to a later genetic analysis, donors in an Asian-associated ancestry cluster had fewer N-insertions in productive TCRs than the approximately 610-donor mean. In the study, some 160 TCR beta chains were listed as associated with cytomegalovirus. The presence/absence analyses assumed that sequencing depth was roughly uniform across donors, and that assumption may not be true. Immune exposure information for the cohort was limited to CMV serostatus. Strong co-occurrence of HLA alleles, especially DR and DQ, made assigning TCR associations to individual alleles difficult. Because counts were too low, roughly 16 rarely observed V segments, including chromosome 9 orphons, were excluded from the earlier analysis of 587 of the donors. A further reported finding was that TCR beta sequences accurately predicted the HLA-A and HLA-B alleles for most subjects in the first cohort. A later analysis found that TCR association rates varied across HLA loci, with DRB1 alleles showing the most associated TCRs and HLA-C alleles the fewest.

To note about this clone: This clone's antigen is unknown. No base quality values were provided; no much bigger clone lies one nucleotide off.

Preparation of the library involved the immunoSEQ multiplex PCR assay. For the multiplex PCR, a mixture combining 60 forward primers for TCR Vbeta segments and 13 reverse primers for TCR Jbeta segments was used. A multiplex PCR assay on genomic DNA amplified the CDR3 region of rearranged TCR beta genes. Amplified TCR beta libraries were sequenced as 87-base-pair reads on the Illumina HiSeq System. From the authors' description of their analysis: A later analysis counted some 74 million unique TCR beta chains across the approximately 700 repertoires, and about 10 million of these chains were shared by at least two donors. A nearest-neighbor algorithm error-corrected the raw reads and collapsed the reads into unique sequences, merging closely related sequences to remove PCR and sequencing errors. V, D and J gene segments were assigned by aligning CDR3 sequences to IMGT reference sequences. Each retained sequence needed at least a six-nucleotide match to both a V gene segment and a J gene segment. A rearrangement was called productive if the CDR3 had no stop codons and remained in frame with V and J, and every other rearrangement was called non-productive. Following IMGT convention, CDR3 was defined as the stretch from the second conserved V-encoded cysteine up to the conserved J-encoded phenylalanine. The earlier analysis of about 610 of the donors excluded any sequence lacking an unambiguous match to a single V gene segment. An earlier analysis of about 590 of the donors classified V segments as functional when productive rearrangements were above 56.7% and as segregating when the standard deviation between donors was above 5%. A statistical classification framework was built to diagnose cytomegalovirus status from the catalog of TCR beta chain sequences. V and J gene assignment, in a later analysis, came from comparing TCR nucleotide sequences with IMGT/GENE-DB human TR gene sequences. Using the TCRdist pipeline, a later analysis assigned CDR3 sequences along with most-parsimonious VDJ recombination scenarios. In a later analysis, each TCR beta chain was defined by its CDR3 amino acid sequence together with its V-gene family, and reads without a unique V-gene family were excluded. As a way to deal with suspected cross-contamination and a sequencing artifact, a later analysis dropped 592 nucleotide sequences that were highly shared and had low generation probability. In a later analysis, a clonal expansion index for each public chain was calculated from normalized within-repertoire ranks of inferred template counts. A later analysis computed generation probabilities with a VDJ recombination model fitted to out-of-frame rearrangements, and checked the results against IGoR. In a later analysis, hypergeometric tests were used to score TCR-TCR, TCR-HLA and TCR-CMV co-occurrence, with a repertoire-size bias correction applied to TCR pairs. False discovery rates were estimated in a later analysis by permuting HLA or CMV assignments 20 times. In a later analysis, co-occurring TCRs were grouped using DBSCAN, and TCRdist sequence similarity was added for clustering within HLA-allele-positive subsets. For co-occurrence clustering, repertoires with fewer than 30,000 or more than 120,000 public chains were excluded, along with 4 to 6 repertoires with anomalous nucleotide sharing. This immuneACCESS table, as held by TCRdb, lists in-frame sequences with V and J called but not all clones. Of the missing ones, under half trace to an unresolved V gene in checked studies; the others have no known cause. V and J calls and clone size are those listed in that table; D and trimming were worked out from the DNA. Counted in this sample were 200,000 or so clones; roughly 85% of them appeared once. Roughly 1.9% of the sample is held by the ten biggest clonotypes.

The cohort consisted of 650 to 700 healthy bone marrow donors. At the time of sampling, every cohort member was nominally healthy, though immune exposures that went unrecorded were likely present. The donor was CMV seronegative and belonged to the group of approximately 320 seronegative cohort members. Each donor provided a peripheral blood sample, and peripheral blood mononuclear cells were used for TCR beta sequencing. The Qiagen DNeasy Blood Extraction Kit was used to extract genomic DNA from the blood cell samples. This clonotype was sampled from a man between 18 and 35 years old in good health and CMV-seronegative. Sequences were obtained from PBMCs.

The sequence in DNA is TGCGCCAGCAGCCAAGATTTGGGCTATGAGCAGTTCTTC. Its protein product is CASSQDLGYEQFF. This receptor chain uses TRBV4-3 and TRBJ2-1, with the D gene not confidently named. CDR1 and CDR2, looked up from the germline V gene, are LGHNA and YSLEER. The CDR3, from cysteine to phenylalanine, totals 13 residues. Only CDR3 DNA is held: 39 bases, read in frame from base 1. The germline ends are 8 bases apart after V is trimmed by 0 bases and J by 8 bases.